This T cell receptor (beta chain) was retrieved from a study of T-cell reconstitution after alpha-beta-depleted transplantation in children. Unique molecular identifiers were incorporated when the TCRbeta library was constructed. TCRdb re-derived calls from the PCR reads in MiXCR, one entry per CDR3 protein. This table has roughly 500,000 distinct CDR3 sequences, around 13% appearing once. This clonotype occurred a few times. V was pared by 6 bases and J by 3 bases, with 12 bases between. Germline V gene lookup returns CDR1 SQVTM and CDR2 ANQGSEA. The CDR3 runs to 13 residues. The sequence was obtained from a human donor who donated a stem cell graft to a child with combined immunodeficiency. The sample in question was PBMCs from the stem cell graft donor, obtained from the stem cell graft. The chain couples TRBV29-1 to TRBJ1-5; D might be TRBD1 (6 bases). CDR3 protein: CSVLTGHNQPQHF. Written as DNA, the CDR3 is TGCAGCGTACTAACAGGGCACAATCAGCCCCAGCATTTT.